The sample holds many counts of the clone carrying this TCR beta chain. The antigen remains undetermined. V was clipped by 7 bases and J by 0 bases; unmatched bases: 3. CDR3 size: 13 residues. Arm-PCR of CDR3 regions and iRepertoire HTBI primers were used to build TCR beta libraries. In the original processing: Identification yielded 60 or so TRBV and around 15 TRBJ segments across samples. TCRdb re-called the multiplex PCR reads with MiXCR, one entry per CDR3 protein. These V and J calls derive from TCRdb rather than the authors' analysis. The repertoire consists of more than 300,000 distinct CDR3 sequences, with roughly a sixth occurring once and the leading ten covering about a fifth. Time point meaning: newly diagnosed GD, antithyroid drugs for less than 3 months. Following extraction of RNA from PBMCs, that RNA was used to make the TCR library. Those enrolled as patients came out of an endocrinology department in Xi'an, China.

The data were taken from a study of regulatory T cells in long-lasting Graves disease. Study conclusions and caveats: There was favoring of TRBV28, TRBJ1-2 and TRBJ2-5 in persistent disease. Results may be inaccurate due to the small sample size.

The V and J genes are TRBV12-3 or TRBV12-4 and TRBJ2-7; 7 positions agree with TRBD2. The sample was peripheral blood mononuclear cells (PBMCs), taken at new diagnosis, from a patient treated with antithyroid drugs. The sequence was obtained from a female donor with Graves disease. CDR3 amino acids: CASMGGSSYEQYF. In DNA form, the CDR3 reads TGTGCCAGCATGGGGGGGAGCTCCTACGAGCAGTACTTC.